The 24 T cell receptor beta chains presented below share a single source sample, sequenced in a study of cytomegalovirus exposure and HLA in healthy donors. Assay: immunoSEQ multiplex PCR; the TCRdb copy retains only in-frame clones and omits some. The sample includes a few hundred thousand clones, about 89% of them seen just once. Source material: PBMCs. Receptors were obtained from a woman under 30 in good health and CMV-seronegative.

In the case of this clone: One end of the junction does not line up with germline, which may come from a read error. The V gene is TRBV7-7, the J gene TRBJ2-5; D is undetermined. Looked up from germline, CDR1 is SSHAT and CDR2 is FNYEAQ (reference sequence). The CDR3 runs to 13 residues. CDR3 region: CASSLRLGETQYF. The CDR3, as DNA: TGTGCTAGCAGCTTGAGGCTCGGAGAGACCCAGTACTTC.

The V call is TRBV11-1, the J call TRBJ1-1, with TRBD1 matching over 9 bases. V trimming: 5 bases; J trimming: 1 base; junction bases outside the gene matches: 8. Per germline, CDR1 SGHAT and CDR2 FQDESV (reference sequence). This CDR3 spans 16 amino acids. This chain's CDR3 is CASSRGGTGSNTEAFF. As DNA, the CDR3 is TGTGCCAGCAGCCGAGGTGGGACAGGGTCGAACACTGAAGCTTTCTTT.

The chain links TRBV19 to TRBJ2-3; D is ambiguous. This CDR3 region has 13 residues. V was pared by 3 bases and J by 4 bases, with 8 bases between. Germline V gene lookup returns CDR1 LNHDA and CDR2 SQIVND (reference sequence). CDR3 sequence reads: CASSIGVADTQYF. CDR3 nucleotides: TGTGCCAGTAGTATTGGAGTGGCAGATACGCAGTATTTT.

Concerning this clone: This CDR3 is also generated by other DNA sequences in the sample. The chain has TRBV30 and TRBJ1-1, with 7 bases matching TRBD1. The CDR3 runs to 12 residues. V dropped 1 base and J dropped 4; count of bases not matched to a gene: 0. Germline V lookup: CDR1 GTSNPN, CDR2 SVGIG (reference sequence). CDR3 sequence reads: CAWSAGGTEAFF. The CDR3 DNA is TGTGCCTGGAGTGCAGGGGGCACTGAAGCTTTCTTT.

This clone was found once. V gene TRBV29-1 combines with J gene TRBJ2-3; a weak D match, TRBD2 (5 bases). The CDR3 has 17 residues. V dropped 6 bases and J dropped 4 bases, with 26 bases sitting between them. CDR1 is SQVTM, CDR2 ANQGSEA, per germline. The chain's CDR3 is CSVAPRPFQRRADTQYF. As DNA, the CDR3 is TGCAGCGTCGCCCCCCGGCCCTTTCAGCGGCGGGCAGATACGCAGTATTTT.

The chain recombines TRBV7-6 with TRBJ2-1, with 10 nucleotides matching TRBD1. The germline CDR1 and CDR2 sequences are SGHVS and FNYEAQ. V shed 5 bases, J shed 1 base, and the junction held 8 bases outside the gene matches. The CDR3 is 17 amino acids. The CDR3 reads CASSLEPGQGSYNEQFF. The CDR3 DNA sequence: TGTGCCAGCAGCCTAGAACCGGGACAGGGGTCCTACAATGAGCAGTTCTTC. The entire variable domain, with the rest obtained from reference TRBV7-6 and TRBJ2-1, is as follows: GAGVSQSPRYKVTKRGQDVALRCDPISGHVSLYWYRQALGQGPEFLTYFNYEAQQDKSGLPNDRFSAERPEGSISTLTIQRTEQRDSAMYRCASSLEPGQGSYNEQFFGPGTRLTVL.

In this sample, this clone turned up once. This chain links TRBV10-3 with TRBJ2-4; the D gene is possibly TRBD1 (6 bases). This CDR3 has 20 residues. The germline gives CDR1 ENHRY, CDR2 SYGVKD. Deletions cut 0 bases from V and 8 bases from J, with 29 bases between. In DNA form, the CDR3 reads TGTGCCATCAGTGAGTCTGGACAGACGAGTATAAATGGGAAGATATACATTCAGTACTTC. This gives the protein CAISESGQTSINGKIYIQYF.

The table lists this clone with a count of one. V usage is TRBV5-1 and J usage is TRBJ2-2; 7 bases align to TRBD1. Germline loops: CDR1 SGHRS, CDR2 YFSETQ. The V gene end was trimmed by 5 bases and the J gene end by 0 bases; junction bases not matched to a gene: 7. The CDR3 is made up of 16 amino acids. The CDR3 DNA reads TGCGCCAGCAGGAATACCGGGACAGCGAACACCGGGGAGCTGTTTTTT. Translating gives CASRNTGTANTGELFF.

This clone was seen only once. The CDR3 is CASSEQDFPGWPQHF. The CDR3 DNA reads as TGTGCCAGCAGTGAACAGGACTTCCCGGGGTGGCCCCAGCATTTT. The V and J genes are TRBV2 and TRBJ1-5; D is ambiguous. This CDR3 has 15 amino acids. Germline values: CDR1 SNHLY, CDR2 FYNNEI. V lost 2 bases, J lost 9 bases, and 17 bases lay in between.

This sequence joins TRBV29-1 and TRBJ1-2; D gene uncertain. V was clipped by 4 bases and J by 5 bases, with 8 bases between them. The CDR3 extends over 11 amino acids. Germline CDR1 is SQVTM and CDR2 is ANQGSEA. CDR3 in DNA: TGCAGCGTTGTTCCCGTATATGGCTACACCTTC. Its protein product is CSVVPVYGYTF.

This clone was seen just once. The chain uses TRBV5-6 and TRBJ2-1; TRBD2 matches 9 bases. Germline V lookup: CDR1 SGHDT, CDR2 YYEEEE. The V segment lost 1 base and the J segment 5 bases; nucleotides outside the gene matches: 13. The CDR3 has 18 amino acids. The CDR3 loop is CASSLPSGRSGLHNEQFF. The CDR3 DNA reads TGTGCCAGCAGCTTGCCCAGCGGGAGGTCGGGCCTTCACAATGAGCAGTTCTTC.

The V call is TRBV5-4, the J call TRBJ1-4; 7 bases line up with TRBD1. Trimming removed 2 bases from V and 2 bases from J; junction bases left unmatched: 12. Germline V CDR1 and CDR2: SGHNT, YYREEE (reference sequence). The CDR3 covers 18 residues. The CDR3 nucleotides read TGTGCCAGCAGCTTCACTCAAGGGGGCCGGTCCACTAATGAAAAACTGTTTTTT. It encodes CASSFTQGGRSTNEKLFF.

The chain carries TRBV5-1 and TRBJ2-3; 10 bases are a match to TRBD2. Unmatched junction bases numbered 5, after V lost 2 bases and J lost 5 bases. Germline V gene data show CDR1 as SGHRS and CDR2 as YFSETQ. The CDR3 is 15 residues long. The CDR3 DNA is TGCGCCAGCAGCTTCCGCAGCGGGAGGGGAGATACGCAGTATTTT. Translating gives CASSFRSGRGDTQYF. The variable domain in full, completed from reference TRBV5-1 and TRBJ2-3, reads KAGVTQTPRYLIKTRGQQVTLSCSPISGHRSVSWYQQTPGQGLQFLFEYFSETQRNKGNFPGRFSGRQFSNSRSEMNVSTLELGDSALYLCASSFRSGRGDTQYFGPGTRLTVL.

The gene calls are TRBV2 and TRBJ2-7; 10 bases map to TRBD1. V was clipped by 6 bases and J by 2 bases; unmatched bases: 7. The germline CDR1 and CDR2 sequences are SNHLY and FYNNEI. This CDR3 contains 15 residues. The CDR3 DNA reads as TGTGCCAGCAGCTCAGACAGGGGGCGCCCCTACGAGCAGTACTTC. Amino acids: CASSSDRGRPYEQYF. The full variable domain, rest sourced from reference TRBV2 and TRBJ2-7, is EPEVTQTPSHQVTQMGQEVILRCVPISNHLYFYWYRQILGQKVEFLVSFYNNEISEKSEIFDDQFSVERPDGSNFTLKIRSTKLEDSAMYFCASSSDRGRPYEQYFGPGTRLTVT.

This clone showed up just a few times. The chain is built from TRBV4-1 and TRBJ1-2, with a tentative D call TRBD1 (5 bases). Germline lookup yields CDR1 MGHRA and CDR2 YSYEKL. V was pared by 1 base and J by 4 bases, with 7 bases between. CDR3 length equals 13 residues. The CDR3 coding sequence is TGCGCCAGCAGCCAAGGGGGGGGCTATGGCTACACCTTC. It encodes CASSQGGGYGYTF.

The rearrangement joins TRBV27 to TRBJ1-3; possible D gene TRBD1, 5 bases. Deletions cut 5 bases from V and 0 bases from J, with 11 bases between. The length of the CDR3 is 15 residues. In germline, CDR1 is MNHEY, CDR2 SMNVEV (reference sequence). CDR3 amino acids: CASSETVNSGNTIYF. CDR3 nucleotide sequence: TGTGCCAGCAGTGAGACAGTTAACTCTGGAAACACCATATATTTT.

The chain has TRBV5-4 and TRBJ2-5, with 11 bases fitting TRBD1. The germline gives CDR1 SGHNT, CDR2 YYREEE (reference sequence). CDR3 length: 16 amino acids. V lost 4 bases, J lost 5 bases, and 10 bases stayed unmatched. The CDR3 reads CASSHGQGAPLETQYF. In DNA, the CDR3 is TGTGCCAGCAGCCACGGACAGGGGGCGCCTCTGGAGACCCAGTACTTC.

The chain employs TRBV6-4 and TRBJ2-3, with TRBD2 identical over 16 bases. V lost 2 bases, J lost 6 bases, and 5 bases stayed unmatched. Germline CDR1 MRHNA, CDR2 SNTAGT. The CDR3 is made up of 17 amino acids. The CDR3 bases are TGTGCCAGCAGTGACGCGGGACTAGCGGGAGGGGCGGATACGCAGTATTTT. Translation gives CASSDAGLAGGADTQYF.

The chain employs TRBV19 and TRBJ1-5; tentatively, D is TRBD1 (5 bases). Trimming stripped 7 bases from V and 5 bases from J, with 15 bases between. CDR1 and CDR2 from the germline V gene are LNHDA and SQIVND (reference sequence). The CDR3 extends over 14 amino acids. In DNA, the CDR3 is TGTGCCAGTACTACAGGCTCTCATTATCAGCCCCAGCATTTT. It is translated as CASTTGSHYQPQHF.

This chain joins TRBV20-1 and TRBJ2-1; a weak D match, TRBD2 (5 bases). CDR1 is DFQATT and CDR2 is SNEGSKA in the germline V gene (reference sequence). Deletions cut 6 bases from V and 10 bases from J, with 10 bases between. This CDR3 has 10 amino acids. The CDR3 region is CSAGDWEQFF. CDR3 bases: TGCAGTGCCGGGGATTGGGAGCAGTTCTTC.

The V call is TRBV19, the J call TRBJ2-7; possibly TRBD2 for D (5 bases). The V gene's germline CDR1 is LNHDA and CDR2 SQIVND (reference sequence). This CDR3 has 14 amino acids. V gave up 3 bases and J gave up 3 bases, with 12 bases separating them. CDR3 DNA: TGTGCCAGTAGTATTGGGGTAGCGAGCTACGAGCAGTACTTC. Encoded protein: CASSIGVASYEQYF.

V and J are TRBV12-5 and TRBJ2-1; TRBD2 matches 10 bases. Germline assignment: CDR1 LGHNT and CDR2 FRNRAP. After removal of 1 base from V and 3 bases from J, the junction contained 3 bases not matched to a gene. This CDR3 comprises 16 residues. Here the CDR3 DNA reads TGTGCTAGTGGTTTGGGTCCTAGCGGGAGCTACAATGAGCAGTTCTTC. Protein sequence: CASGLGPSGSYNEQFF.

CDR3 region: CASRQTLPSTRAFF. CDR3 bases: TGTGCCAGCAGGCAGACACTTCCCAGCACCCGGGCTTTCTTT. J is TRBJ1-1 and V is TRBV6-5; D remains unclear. V lost 6 bases and J lost 11, with 22 bases in between. Per germline, CDR1 MNHEY and CDR2 SVGAGI. This CDR3 region has 14 residues.

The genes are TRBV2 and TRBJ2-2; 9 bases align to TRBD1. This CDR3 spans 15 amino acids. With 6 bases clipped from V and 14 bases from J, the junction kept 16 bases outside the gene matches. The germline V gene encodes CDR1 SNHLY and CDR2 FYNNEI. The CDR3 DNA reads TGTGCCAGCAGCCGACTCCGGGACAGGGTGAAGGCTCTGTTTTTT. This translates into CASSRLRDRVKALFF. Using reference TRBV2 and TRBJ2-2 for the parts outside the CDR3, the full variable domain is EPEVTQTPSHQVTQMGQEVILRCVPISNHLYFYWYRQILGQKVEFLVSFYNNEISEKSEIFDDQFSVERPDGSNFTLKIRSTKLEDSAMYFCASSRLRDRVKALFFGEGSRLTVL.